This record looks at one T cell receptor (beta chain) sequence and its context. Germline-derived CDR1 and CDR2 are MNHNS and SASEGT. The CDR3 has 14 amino acids. V dropped 7 bases and J dropped 7 bases, with 20 bases sitting between them. The source of the sample is a study of Graves' ophthalmopathy and Graves' hyperthyroidism. Amplification targeted the TCR beta CDR3 regions, with RNA transcripts as the source material. HTBI-primed first-round RT-PCR preceded second-round multiplex PCR. TCRdb re-called the multiplex PCR reads with MiXCR, one entry per CDR3 protein. In the table there are 300,000 to 350,000 distinct CDR3 sequences, roughly 15% of which are singletons.

The V call is TRBV6-1, the J call TRBJ2-7; maybe TRBD2 (7 bases). The sequence derives from an adult man with Graves' ophthalmopathy. Sequencing was performed on peripheral blood. The CDR3 DNA sequence: TGTGCCAGCACCCCTCGGGTAGGGGGGGATGAGCAGTACTTC. Translated, it gives CASTPRVGGDEQYF.